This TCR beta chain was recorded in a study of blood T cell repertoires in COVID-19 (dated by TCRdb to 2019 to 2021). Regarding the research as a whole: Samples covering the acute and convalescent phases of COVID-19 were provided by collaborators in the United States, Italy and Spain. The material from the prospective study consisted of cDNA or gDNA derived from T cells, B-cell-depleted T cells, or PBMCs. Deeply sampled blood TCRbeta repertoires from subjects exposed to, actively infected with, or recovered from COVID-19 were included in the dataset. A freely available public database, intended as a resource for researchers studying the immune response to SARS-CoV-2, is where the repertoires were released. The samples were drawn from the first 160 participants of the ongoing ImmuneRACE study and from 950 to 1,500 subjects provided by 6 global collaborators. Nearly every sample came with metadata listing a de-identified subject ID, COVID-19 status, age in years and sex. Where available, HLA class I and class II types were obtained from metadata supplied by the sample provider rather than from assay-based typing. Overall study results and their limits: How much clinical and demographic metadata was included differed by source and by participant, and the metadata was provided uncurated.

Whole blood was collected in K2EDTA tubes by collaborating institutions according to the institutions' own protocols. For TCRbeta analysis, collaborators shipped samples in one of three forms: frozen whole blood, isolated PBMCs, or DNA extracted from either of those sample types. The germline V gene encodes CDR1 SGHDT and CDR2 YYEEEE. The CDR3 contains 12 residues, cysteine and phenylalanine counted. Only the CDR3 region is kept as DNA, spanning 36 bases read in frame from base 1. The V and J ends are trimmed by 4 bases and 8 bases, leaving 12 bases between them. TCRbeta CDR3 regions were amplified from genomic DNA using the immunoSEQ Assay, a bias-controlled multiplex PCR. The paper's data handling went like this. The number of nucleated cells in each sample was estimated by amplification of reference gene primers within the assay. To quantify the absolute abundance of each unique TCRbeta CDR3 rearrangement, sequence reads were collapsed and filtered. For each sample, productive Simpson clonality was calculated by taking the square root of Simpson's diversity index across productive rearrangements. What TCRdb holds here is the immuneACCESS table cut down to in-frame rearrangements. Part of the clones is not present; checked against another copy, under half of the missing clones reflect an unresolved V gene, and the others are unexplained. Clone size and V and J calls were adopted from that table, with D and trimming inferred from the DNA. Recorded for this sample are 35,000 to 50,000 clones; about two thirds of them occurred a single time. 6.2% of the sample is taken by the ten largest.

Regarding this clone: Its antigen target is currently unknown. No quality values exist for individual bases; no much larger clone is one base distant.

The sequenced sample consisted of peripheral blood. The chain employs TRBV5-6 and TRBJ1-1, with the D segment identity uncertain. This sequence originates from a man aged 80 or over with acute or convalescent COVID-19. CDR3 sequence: CASSPLEGEAFF. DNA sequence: TGTGCCAGCAGCCCGTTGGAGGGAGAAGCTTTCTTT. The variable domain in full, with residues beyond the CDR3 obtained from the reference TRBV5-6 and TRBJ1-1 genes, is DAGVTQSPTHLIKTRGQQVTLRCSPKSGHDTVSWYQQALGQGPQFIFQYYEEEERQRGNFPDRFSGHQFPNYSSELNVNALLLGDSALYLCASSPLEGEAFFGQGTRLTVV.